This T cell receptor (beta chain) originates from a study of blood T cell repertoires in COVID-19. About the research overall: Acute and convalescent COVID-19 samples came from the United States, Italy and Spain. From T cells, B-cell-depleted T cells, or PBMCs came the material, which was cDNA or gDNA.

Per the original methods: Estimation of nucleated cell counts relied on the amplification of reference gene primers. Clones were sequenced by immunoSEQ multiplex PCR, and TCRdb holds only the in-frame ones, with some missing. V, J and clone size reflect that table, while D and trimming were determined from the DNA. Found here are 70,000 or so clones, about 92% of them singletons; the top ten hold just over 9%. Germline V gene sequence: CDR1 MRHNA, CDR2 SNTAGT. V trimming: 4 bases; J trimming: 0 bases; junction bases outside the gene matches: 6. The CDR3 runs to 16 residues. What was sequenced was peripheral blood. The chain uses TRBV6-4 and TRBJ1-5; TRBD1 agrees at 7 bases. This sequence originates from a human donor in a cohort sampled during active COVID-19. In DNA, the CDR3 is TGTGCCAGCAGTGTACAGGGGCCGCATAGCAATCAGCCCCAGCATTTT. Its translation: CASSVQGPHSNQPQHF.